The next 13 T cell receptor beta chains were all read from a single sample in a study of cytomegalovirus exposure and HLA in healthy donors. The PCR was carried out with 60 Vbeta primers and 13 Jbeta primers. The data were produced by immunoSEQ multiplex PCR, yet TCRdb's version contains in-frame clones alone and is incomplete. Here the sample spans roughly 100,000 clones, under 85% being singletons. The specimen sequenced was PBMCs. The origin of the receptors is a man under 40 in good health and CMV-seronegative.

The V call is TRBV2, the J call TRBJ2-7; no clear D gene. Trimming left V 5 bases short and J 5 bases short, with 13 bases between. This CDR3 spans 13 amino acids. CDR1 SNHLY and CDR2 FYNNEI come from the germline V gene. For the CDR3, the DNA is TGTGCCAGCAGTTTTTCGTCGGAGCACGAGCAGTACTTC. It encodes CASSFSSEHEQYF.

CDR3 DNA sequence: TGTGCCAGCAGTTTAGAAGTCCCCACCTTAGGCGGTGGCTACACCTTC. Translating it yields CASSLEVPTLGGGYTF. This rearrangement joins TRBV27 to TRBJ1-2; D call uncertain. CDR1 and CDR2 from the germline V gene are MNHEY and SMNVEV (reference sequence). This CDR3 comprises 16 residues. V lost 2 bases and J 7 bases, leaving 20 bases between the germline ends.

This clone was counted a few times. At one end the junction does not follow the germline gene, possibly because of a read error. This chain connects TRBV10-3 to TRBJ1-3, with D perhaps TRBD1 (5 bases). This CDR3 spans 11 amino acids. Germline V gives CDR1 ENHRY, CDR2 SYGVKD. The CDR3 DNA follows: TGTGCCGTCAGCGGGGGGAACACCATATATTTT. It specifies CAVSGGNTIYF.

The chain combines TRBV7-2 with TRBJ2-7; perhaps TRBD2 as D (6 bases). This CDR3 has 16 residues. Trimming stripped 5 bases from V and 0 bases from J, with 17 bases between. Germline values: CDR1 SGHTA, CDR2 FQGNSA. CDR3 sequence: CASSLRSGGSSYEQYF. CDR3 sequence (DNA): TGTGCCAGCAGCCTAAGGTCCGGAGGGAGCTCCTACGAGCAGTACTTC.

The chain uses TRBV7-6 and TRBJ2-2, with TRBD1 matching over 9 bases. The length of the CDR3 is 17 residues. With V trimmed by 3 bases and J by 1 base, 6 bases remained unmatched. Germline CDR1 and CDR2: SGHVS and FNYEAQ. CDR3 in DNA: TGTGCCAGCAGCTTTAACCGGGACAGGGAGAACACCGGGGAGCTGTTTTTT. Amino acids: CASSFNRDRENTGELFF.

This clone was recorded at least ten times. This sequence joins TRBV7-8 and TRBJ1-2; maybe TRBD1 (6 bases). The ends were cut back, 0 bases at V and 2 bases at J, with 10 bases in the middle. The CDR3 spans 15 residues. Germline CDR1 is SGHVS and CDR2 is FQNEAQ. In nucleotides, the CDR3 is TGTGCCAGCAGCTTAGCGCTCACAGGGAACTATGGCTACACCTTC. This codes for CASSLALTGNYGYTF.

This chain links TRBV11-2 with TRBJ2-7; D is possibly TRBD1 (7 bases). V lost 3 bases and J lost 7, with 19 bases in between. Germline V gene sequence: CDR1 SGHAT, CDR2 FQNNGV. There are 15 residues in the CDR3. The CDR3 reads CASSFGGTAMGEQYF. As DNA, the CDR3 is TGTGCCAGCAGCTTTGGCGGGACAGCCATGGGGGAGCAGTACTTC.

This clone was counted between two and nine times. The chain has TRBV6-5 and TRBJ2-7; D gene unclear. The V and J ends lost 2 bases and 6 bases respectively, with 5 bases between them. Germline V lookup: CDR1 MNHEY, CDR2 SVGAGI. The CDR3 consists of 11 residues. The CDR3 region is CASSYAREQYF. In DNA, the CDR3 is TGTGCCAGCAGTTACGCGCGCGAGCAGTACTTC.

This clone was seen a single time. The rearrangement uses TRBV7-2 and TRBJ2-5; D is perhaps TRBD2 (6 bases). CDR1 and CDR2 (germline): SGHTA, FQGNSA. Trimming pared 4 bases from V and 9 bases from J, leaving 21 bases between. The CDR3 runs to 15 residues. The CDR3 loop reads CASSSQAGTPKAQYF. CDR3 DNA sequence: TGTGCCAGCAGCTCCCAGGCGGGGACTCCGAAGGCCCAGTACTTC.

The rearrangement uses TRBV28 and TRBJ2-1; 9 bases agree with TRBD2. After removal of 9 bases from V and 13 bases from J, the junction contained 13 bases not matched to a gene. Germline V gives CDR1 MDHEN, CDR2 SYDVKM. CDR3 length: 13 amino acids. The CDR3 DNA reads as TGTGCCAGTCGAGGGGGCGGGAGGGCCCAACAGTTCTTC. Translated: CASRGGGRAQQFF.

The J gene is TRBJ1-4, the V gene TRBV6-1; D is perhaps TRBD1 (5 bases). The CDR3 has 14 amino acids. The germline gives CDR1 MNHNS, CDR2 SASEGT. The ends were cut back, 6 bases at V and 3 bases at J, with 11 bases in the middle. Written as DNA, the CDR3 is TGTGCCAGCAGGACAGCAGCCTCTAATGAAAAACTGTTTTTT. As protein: CASRTAASNEKLFF.

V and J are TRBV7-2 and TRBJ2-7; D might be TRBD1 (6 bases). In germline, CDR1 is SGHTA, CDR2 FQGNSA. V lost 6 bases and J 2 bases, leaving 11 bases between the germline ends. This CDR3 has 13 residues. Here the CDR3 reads CASREDRPYEQYF. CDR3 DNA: TGTGCCAGCAGGGAGGACAGACCCTACGAGCAGTACTTC.

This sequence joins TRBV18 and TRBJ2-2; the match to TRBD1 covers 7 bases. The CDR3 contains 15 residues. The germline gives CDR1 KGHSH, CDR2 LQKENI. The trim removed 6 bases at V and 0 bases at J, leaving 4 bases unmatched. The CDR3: CASSRDSPNTGELFF. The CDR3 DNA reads TGTGCCAGCTCTCGGGACAGCCCGAACACCGGGGAGCTGTTTTTT.